Below, 9 T cell receptor beta chains from the same sample are listed, as sequenced in a study of early T cells in non-severe SARS-CoV-2 infection. TCRdb fed the 5' RACE reads into MiXCR, producing one record per CDR3 protein. The table lists 56,000 or so distinct CDR3 sequences, about 16% of them singletons. Sequencing used whole blood, obtained at baseline. Every receptor here comes from an adult who was a healthcare worker with PCR-confirmed SARS-CoV-2 infection or an uninfected control (not recorded which).

This clonotype was counted a few times. The chain uses TRBV20-1 and TRBJ1-1, with 7 bases fitting TRBD1. The CDR3 is 13 residues long. Germline V CDR1 and CDR2: DFQATT, SNEGSKA (reference sequence). The V gene end was trimmed by 2 bases and the J gene end by 8 bases; junction bases not matched to a gene: 8. CDR3 nucleotides: TGCAGTGCTAGAAGTCCCGGGACAGCAGAAGCTTTCTTT. This encodes CSARSPGTAEAFF.

This clonotype has a count of ten or more. This sequence joins TRBV2 and TRBJ2-3; D might be TRBD1 or TRBD2, each matching 5 bases. The CDR3 length is 14 residues. Between the trimmed V and J ends, which lost 10 bases and 2 bases, there was a span of 16 bases. Germline CDR1 is SNHLY and CDR2 is FYNNEI. CDR3 nucleotides: TGTGCCACCAATCCGGGACCCTCCACAGATACGCAGTATTTT. It yields the protein CATNPGPSTDTQYF.

The chain is built from TRBV28 and TRBJ2-1; the match to TRBD2 covers 11 bases. The CDR3 length is 16 residues. V lost 5 bases and J lost 12; bases outside the gene matches: 15. CDR1 and CDR2 (germline): MDHEN, SYDVKM. CDR3 residues: CASSKSLAGAIRGQFF. As DNA, the CDR3 is TGTGCCAGCAGTAAATCACTAGCGGGGGCGATCCGGGGGCAGTTCTTC.

In its sample, this clonotype is medium-sized. The chain recombines TRBV7-6 with TRBJ1-5; D is uncertain. Germline CDR1 SGHVS, CDR2 FNYEAQ. Trimming took 5 bases from V and 0 from J, leaving 5 bases between them. The CDR3 spans 13 residues. The CDR3 protein is CASSVDSNQPQHF. The CDR3 nucleotides are TGTGCCAGCAGCGTTGATAGCAATCAGCCCCAGCATTTT.

This clonotype was picked up a small number of times. The gene calls are TRBV11-2 and TRBJ2-7; 7 positions match TRBD2. The V segment lost 1 base and the J segment 0 bases; nucleotides outside the gene matches: 3. This CDR3 contains 15 residues. The germline CDR1 and CDR2 sequences are SGHAT and FQNNGV. The CDR3 region has the DNA TGTGCCAGCAGCTTAGTCCGGACTAGCTCCTACGAGCAGTACTTC. Protein sequence: CASSLVRTSSYEQYF.

This clonotype was detected ten times or more. The chain is built from TRBV30 and TRBJ1-5, with 9 bases that match TRBD1. J lost 4 bases, V lost 0 bases, and 7 bases had no gene match. The CDR3 spans 16 residues. Germline-derived CDR1 and CDR2 are GTSNPN and SVGIG (reference sequence). CDR3 in amino acids: CAWSVTGTGWNQPQHF. The CDR3 DNA is TGTGCCTGGAGTGTAACCGGGACAGGGTGGAATCAGCCCCAGCATTTT. The full variable domain, its missing parts supplied by reference TRBV30 and TRBJ1-5, is SQTIHQWPATLVQPVGSPLSLECTVEGTSNPNLYWYRQAAGRGLQLLFYSVGIGQISSEVPQNLSASRPQDRQFILSSKKLLLSDSGFYLCAWSVTGTGWNQPQHFGDGTRLSIL.

CDR3 nucleotide sequence: TGTGCCAGCAGTGAAGATGTAGGTAGCGGGGGCAAGGGGACCCAGTACTTC. Encoded protein: CASSEDVGSGGKGTQYF. The V call is TRBV6-1, the J call TRBJ2-5; 9 bases agree with TRBD2. The CDR3 has 17 residues. CDR1 MNHNS and CDR2 SASEGT come from the germline V gene. The V and J ends lost 1 base and 7 bases, in that order; junction bases with no gene match: 13.

V usage is TRBV12-3 or TRBV12-4 and J usage is TRBJ1-1; D ambiguous. This CDR3 is 16 amino acids long. Trimming took 8 bases from V and 0 from J, leaving 19 bases between them. Here the CDR3 reads CASGSRPVGMNTEAFF. The CDR3 bases are TGTGCCAGCGGATCAAGGCCCGTGGGGATGAACACTGAAGCTTTCTTT.

This clonotype was found a few times. The rearrangement uses TRBV18 and TRBJ2-1, with 11 bases matching TRBD2. The CDR3 extends over 19 amino acids. The germline CDR1 and CDR2 sequences are KGHSH and LQKENI. The trim removed 3 bases at V and 9 bases at J, leaving 19 bases unmatched. As DNA, the CDR3 is TGTGCCAGCTCACCCTTTGGGACTAGCGGCCTGGGTGCGGATGGTGAGCAGTTCTTC. It specifies CASSPFGTSGLGADGEQFF.